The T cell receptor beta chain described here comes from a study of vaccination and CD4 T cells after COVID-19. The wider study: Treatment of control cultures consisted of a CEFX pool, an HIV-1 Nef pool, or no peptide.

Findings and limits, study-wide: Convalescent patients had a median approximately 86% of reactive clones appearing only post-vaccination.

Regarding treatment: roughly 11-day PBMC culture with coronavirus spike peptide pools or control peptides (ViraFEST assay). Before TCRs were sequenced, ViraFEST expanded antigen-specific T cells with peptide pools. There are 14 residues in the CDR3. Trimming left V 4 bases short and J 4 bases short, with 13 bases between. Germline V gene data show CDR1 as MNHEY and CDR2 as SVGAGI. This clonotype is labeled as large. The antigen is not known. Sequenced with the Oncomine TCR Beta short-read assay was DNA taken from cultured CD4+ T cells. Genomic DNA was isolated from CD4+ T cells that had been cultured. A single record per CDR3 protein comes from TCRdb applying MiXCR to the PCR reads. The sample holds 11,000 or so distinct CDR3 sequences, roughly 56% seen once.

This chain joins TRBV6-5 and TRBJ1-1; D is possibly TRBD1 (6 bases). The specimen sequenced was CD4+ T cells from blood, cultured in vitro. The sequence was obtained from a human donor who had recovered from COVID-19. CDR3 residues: CASSSQGTGTEAFF. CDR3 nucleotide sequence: TGTGCCAGCAGTTCTCAGGGGACGGGCACTGAAGCTTTCTTT.